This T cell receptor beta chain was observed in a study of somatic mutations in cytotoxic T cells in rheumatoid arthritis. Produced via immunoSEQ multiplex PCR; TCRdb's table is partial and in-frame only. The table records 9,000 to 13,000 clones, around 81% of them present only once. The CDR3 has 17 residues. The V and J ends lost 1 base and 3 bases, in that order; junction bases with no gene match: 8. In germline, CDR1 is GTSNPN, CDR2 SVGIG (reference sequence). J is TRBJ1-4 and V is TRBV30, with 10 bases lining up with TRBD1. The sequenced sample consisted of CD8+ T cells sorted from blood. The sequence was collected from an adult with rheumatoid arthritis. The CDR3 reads CAWSGRQGAPANEKLFF. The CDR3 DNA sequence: TGTGCCTGGAGTGGAAGACAGGGGGCGCCGGCTAATGAAAAACTGTTTTTT.